This is a list of T cell receptor beta chains from one sample in a study of T cells in Graves' hyperthyroidism and ophthalmopathy. MiXCR, applied by TCRdb to the multiplex PCR reads, yields one record per CDR3 protein. Seen here are some 350,000 distinct CDR3 sequences, roughly an eighth observed once, and the top ten hold 34%. Specimen: blood. Source of these receptors: a woman aged 40-49 years with Graves' ophthalmopathy. Each CDR3 is given with its conserved first and last residue. The D gene is left open where the match is weak. Expanded clones get a size class; other rows say once, few or many, or leave the size out.

TRBJ2-3 many TRBV6-1 13 - CASRTISSDTQYF TGTGCCAGCAGAACTATAAGCTCAGATACGCAGTATTTT
TRBJ1-1 - TRBV18 15 - CASSPPTDRSSEAFF TGTGCCAGCTCACCACCGACCGACAGGTCCTCTGAAGCTTTCTTT
TRBJ2-1 few TRBV7-8 15 - CASSLDANIYNEQFF TGTGCCAGCAGCTTAGATGCCAATATATACAATGAGCAGTTCTTC
TRBJ1-2 many TRBV12-3/TRBV12-4 14 - CASSFPQGGYGYTF TGTGCCAGCAGTTTTCCCCAGGGTGGATATGGCTACACCTTC
TRBJ2-3 many TRBV11-3 16 - CASSPVWTGSTDTQYF TGTGCCAGCAGCCCCGTTTGGACCGGTAGCACAGATACGCAGTATTTT
TRBJ2-5 many TRBV7-9 13 - CASSSRDLGTQYF TGTGCCAGCAGCTCCCGGGACTTGGGGACCCAGTACTTC
TRBJ1-5 - TRBV30 16 TRBD1 CAWRSGSGTAGGPQHF TGTGCCTGGAGGTCGGGATCCGGGACAGCTGGGGGGCCCCAGCATTTT
TRBJ2-5 many TRBV28 14 TRBD2 CASSELAVQETQYF TGTGCCAGCAGTGAACTAGCGGTCCAAGAGACCCAGTACTTC
TRBJ2-1 many TRBV12-5 16 TRBD1 CASGLVLGQDLREQFF TGTGCTAGTGGTTTGGTACTGGGACAGGACCTTCGTGAGCAGTTCTTC
TRBJ1-2 few TRBV5-1 15 - CASSYGDREVYGYTF TGCGCCAGCAGCTACGGGGATCGAGAGGTTTATGGCTACACCTTC
TRBJ2-5 - TRBV19 17 - CASSIGVRPPLEETQYF TGTGCCAGTAGTATAGGGGTCCGCCCGCCGCTTGAAGAGACCCAGTACTTC
TRBJ1-2 many TRBV5-1 14 - CASSLSAGADGYTF TGCGCCAGCAGCTTGAGCGCAGGGGCGGATGGCTACACCTTC
TRBJ1-3 few TRBV5-1 16 - CASSLGWGKERNTIYF TGCGCCAGCAGCTTAGGGTGGGGCAAGGAAAGAAACACCATATATTTT
TRBJ2-2 many TRBV7-2 15 - CASSLGGWGTGELFF TGTGCCAGCAGCTTAGGGGGGTGGGGAACCGGGGAGCTGTTTTTT
TRBJ2-3 many TRBV19 12 - CASRGVTDTQYF TGTGCCAGTAGGGGGGTCACAGATACGCAGTATTTT
TRBJ2-5 - TRBV7-2 16 TRBD2 CASSLSSGGGQETQYF TGTGCCAGCAGCCTGTCTAGCGGGGGGGGCCAAGAGACCCAGTACTTC
TRBJ1-1 many TRBV4-2 16 - CASSQDHGKRNTEAFF TGTGCCAGCAGCCAAGATCACGGGAAGCGAAACACTGAAGCTTTCTTT
TRBJ1-1 many TRBV7-9 16 - CASSSGPEARRAEAFF TGTGCCAGCAGCTCGGGTCCGGAGGCCCGGAGGGCTGAAGCTTTCTTT
TRBJ1-3 - TRBV18 17 - CASSVTTVMKSENTIYF TGTGCCAGCTCCGTAACGACGGTAATGAAAAGTGAAAACACCATATATTTT
TRBJ2-3 - TRBV6-1 18 TRBD2 CASSERPSGGYSTDTQYF TGTGCCAGCAGTGAACGCCCTAGCGGGGGCTATAGCACAGATACGCAGTATTTT
TRBJ2-1 many TRBV20-1 11 - CSARDKDKQFF TGCAGTGCTAGAGATAAGGATAAGCAGTTCTTC
TRBJ2-7 many TRBV28 14 - CASSLQGQTYEQYF TGTGCCAGCAGTTTACAGGGTCAAACCTACGAGCAGTACTTC
TRBJ2-2 many TRBV11-2 17 - CASTPFIGLSGAGELFF TGTGCCAGCACCCCCTTTATCGGTCTGAGTGGCGCCGGGGAGCTGTTTTTT
TRBJ1-2 many TRBV28 14 - CASSLPSRQWGYTF TGTGCCAGCAGCTTACCTTCGCGTCAGTGGGGCTACACCTTC
TRBJ2-7 many TRBV11-2 15 - CASSLVGRRHYEQYF TGTGCCAGCAGCTTAGTAGGGAGGAGACACTACGAGCAGTACTTC
TRBJ2-5 many TRBV20-1 15 TRBD1 CSAIPLQGAGETQYF TGCAGTGCTATCCCTCTACAGGGGGCGGGGGAGACCCAGTACTTC
TRBJ1-3 many TRBV18 17 - CASSPPIAGSSGNTIYF TGTGCCAGCTCACCTCCGATAGCCGGTAGCTCTGGAAACACCATATATTTT
TRBJ2-2 many TRBV28 14 - CASRWGLSTGELFF TGTGCCAGCAGATGGGGGCTGAGCACCGGGGAGCTGTTTTTT
TRBJ1-2 few TRBV7-9 15 TRBD1 CASSFPDRADYGYTF TGTGCCAGCAGCTTCCCGGACAGGGCGGACTATGGCTACACCTTC
TRBJ2-7 many TRBV7-2 14 TRBD1 CASRRGQGAGEQYF TGTGCCAGCAGACGAGGACAGGGGGCAGGCGAGCAGTACTTC
TRBJ2-1 many TRBV24-1 14 - CATSGPGQTNEQFF TGTGCCACCAGTGGCCCGGGACAAACGAATGAGCAGTTCTTC
TRBJ1-1 many TRBV3-1 13 - CASSQGGTSEAFF TGTGCCAGCAGCCAAGGCGGGACGTCGGAAGCTTTCTTT
TRBJ1-5 - TRBV20-1 15 - CSARSFQVASQPQHF TGCAGTGCTAGGTCCTTTCAAGTAGCCAGTCAGCCCCAGCATTTT
TRBJ1-5 many TRBV2 16 - CASTGVVVGSNQPQHF TGTGCCAGCACCGGCGTGGTGGTGGGCAGCAATCAGCCCCAGCATTTT
TRBJ2-1 many TRBV12-3/TRBV12-4 17 - CASSLGGPIQLYNEQFF TGTGCCAGCAGTTTGGGGGGCCCAATTCAACTCTACAATGAGCAGTTCTTC
TRBJ2-3 few TRBV11-2 13 - CASSFFWLRTQYF TGTGCCAGCAGCTTTTTCTGGCTTCGGACGCAGTATTTT
TRBJ2-5 many TRBV7-9 15 - CASSWGKAQQETQYF TGTGCCAGCAGCTGGGGCAAGGCGCAACAAGAGACCCAGTACTTC
TRBJ2-7 many TRBV12-3/TRBV12-4 15 - CASSFWTASGGEQYF TGTGCCAGCAGTTTCTGGACGGCCAGTGGTGGCGAGCAGTACTTC
TRBJ1-1 many TRBV6-1 14 - CASQLGPLNTEAFF TGTGCCAGCCAACTAGGCCCGCTGAACACTGAAGCTTTCTTT
TRBJ2-1 many TRBV2 15 TRBD2 CASRNLAGGPKEQFF TGTGCCAGCAGGAATCTAGCGGGAGGGCCTAAGGAGCAGTTCTTC
TRBJ2-5 few TRBV15 14 TRBD2 CATQPRGVEETQYF TGTGCCACCCAACCCCGGGGGGTGGAAGAGACCCAGTACTTC
TRBJ1-5 many TRBV12-3/TRBV12-4 14 - CASSKTGGNQPQHF TGTGCCAGCAGCAAGACAGGAGGCAATCAGCCCCAGCATTTT
TRBJ2-1 few TRBV3-1 15 - CASSQEGGSNNEQFF TGTGCCAGCAGCCAAGAAGGGGGGTCCAACAATGAGCAGTTCTTC
TRBJ2-7 many TRBV12-3/TRBV12-4 14 TRBD2 CASRRTSGKDEQYF TGTGCCAGCAGACGGACTAGCGGGAAAGACGAGCAGTACTTC
TRBJ2-1 many TRBV10-1 15 - CASSELGGTYNEQFF TGCGCCAGCAGTGAATTAGGGGGAACTTACAATGAGCAGTTCTTC
TRBJ1-6 few TRBV14 17 - CASSPQFREGRNSPLHF TGTGCCAGCAGCCCCCAGTTTCGTGAGGGGAGGAATTCACCCCTCCACTTT